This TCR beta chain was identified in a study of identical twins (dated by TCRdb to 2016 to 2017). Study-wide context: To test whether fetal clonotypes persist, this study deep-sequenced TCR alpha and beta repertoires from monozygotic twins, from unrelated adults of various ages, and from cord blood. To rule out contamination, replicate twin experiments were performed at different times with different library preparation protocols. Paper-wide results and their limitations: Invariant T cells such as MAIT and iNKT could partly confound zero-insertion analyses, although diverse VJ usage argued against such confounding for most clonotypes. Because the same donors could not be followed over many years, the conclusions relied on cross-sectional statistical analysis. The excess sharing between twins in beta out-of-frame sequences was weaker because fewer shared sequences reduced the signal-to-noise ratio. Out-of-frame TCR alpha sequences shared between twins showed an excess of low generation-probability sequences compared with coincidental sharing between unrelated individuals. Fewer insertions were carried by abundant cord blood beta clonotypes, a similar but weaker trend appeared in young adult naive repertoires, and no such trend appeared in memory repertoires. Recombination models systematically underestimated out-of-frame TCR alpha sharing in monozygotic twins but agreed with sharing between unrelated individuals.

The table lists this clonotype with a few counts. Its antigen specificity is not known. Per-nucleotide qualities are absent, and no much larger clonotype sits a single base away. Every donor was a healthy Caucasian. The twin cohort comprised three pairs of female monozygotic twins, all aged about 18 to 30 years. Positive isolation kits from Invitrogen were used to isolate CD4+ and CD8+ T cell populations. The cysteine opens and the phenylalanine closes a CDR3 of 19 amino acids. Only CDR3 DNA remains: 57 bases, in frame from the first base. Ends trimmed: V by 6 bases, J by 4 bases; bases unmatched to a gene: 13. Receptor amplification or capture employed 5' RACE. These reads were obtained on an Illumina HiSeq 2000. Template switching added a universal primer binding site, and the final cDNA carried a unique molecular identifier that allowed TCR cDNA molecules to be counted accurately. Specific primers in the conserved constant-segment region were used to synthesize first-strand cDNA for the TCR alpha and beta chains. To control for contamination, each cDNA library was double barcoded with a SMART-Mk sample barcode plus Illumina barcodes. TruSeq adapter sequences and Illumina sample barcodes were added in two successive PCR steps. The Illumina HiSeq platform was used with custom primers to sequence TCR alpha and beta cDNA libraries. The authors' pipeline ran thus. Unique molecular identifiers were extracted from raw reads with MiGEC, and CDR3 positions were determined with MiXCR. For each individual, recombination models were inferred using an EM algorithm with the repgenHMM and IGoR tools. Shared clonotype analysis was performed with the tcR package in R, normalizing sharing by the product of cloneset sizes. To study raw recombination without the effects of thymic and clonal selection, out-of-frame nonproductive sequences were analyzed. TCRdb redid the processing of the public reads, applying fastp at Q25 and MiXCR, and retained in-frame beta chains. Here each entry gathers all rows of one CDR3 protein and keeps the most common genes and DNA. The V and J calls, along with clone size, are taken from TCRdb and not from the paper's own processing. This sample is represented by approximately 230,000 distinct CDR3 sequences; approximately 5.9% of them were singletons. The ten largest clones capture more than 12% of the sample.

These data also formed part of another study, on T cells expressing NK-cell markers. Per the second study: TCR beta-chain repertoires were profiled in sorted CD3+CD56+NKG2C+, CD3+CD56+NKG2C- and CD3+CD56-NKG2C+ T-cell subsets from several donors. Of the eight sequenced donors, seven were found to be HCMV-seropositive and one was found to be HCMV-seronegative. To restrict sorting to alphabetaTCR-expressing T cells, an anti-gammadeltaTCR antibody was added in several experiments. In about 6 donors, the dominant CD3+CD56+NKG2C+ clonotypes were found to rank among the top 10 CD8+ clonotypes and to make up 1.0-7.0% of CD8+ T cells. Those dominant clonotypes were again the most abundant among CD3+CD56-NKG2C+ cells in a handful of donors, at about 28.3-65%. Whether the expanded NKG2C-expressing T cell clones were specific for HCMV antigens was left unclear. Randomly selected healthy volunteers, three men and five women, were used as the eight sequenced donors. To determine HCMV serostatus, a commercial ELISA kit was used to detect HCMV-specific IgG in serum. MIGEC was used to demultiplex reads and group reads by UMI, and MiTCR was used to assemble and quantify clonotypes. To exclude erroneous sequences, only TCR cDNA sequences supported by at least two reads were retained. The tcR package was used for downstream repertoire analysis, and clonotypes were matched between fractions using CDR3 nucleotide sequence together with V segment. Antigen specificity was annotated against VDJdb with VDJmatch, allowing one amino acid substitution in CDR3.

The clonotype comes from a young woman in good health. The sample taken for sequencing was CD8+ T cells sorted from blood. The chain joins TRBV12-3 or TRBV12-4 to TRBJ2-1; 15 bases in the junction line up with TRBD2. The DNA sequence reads TGTGCCAGCAGGATGCCGGGACTAGCGGGAGGACAGGGTTACAATGAGCAGTTCTTC. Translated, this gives CASRMPGLAGGQGYNEQFF.